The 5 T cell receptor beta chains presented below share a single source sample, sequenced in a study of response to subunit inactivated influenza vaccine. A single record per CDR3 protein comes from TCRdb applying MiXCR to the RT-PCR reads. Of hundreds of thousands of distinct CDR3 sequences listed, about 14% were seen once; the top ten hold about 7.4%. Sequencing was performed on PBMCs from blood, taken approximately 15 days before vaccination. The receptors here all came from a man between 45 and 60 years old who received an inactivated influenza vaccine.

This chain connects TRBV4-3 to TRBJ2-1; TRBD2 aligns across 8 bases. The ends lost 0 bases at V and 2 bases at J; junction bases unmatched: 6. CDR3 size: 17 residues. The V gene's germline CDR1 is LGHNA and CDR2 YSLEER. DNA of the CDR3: TGCGCCAGCAGCCAAGATCTAGCGGGCCGACCCTACAATGAGCAGTTCTTC. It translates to CASSQDLAGRPYNEQFF.

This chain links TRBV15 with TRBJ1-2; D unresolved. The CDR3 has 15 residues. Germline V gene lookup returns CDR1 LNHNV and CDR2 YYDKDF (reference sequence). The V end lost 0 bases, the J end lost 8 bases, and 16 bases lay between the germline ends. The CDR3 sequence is CATSRDPDAFGGYTF. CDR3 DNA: TGTGCCACCAGCAGAGATCCGGACGCCTTTGGGGGCTACACCTTC.

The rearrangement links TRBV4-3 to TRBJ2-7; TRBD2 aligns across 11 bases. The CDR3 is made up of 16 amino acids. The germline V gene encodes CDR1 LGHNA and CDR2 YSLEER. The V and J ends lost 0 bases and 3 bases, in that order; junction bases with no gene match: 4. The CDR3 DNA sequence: TGCGCCAGCAGCCAAGATCGAGGACTAGCGGGCTACGAGCAGTACTTC. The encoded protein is CASSQDRGLAGYEQYF.

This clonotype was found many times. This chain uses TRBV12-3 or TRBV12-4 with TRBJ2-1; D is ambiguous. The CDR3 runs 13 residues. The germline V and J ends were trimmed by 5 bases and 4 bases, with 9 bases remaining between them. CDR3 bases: TGTGCCAGCAGTGGTAGACTTTACAATGAGCAGTTCTTC. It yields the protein CASSGRLYNEQFF.

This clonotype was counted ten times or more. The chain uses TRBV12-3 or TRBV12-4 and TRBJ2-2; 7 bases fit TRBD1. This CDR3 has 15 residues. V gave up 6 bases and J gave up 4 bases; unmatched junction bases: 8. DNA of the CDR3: TGTGCCAGCAGCCGCAAGGGACAGCTCACCGGGGAGCTGTTTTTT. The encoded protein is CASSRKGQLTGELFF.